This T cell receptor beta chain was observed in a study of blood T cell repertoires in COVID-19. This CDR3 has 14 residues. The V gene's germline CDR1 is MNHEY and CDR2 SVGAGI. Trimming shortened V by 8 bases and J by 1 base, and 14 bases separated the two germline ends. Sequencing used immunoSEQ multiplex PCR; TCRdb keeps in-frame clones, though not all of them. The sample carries 95,000 to 100,000 clones, roughly 79% recorded once. Specimen: peripheral blood. The chain recombines TRBV6-5 with TRBJ1-1, with D possibly TRBD1 on 5 matching bases. The sequence derives from a man aged 65-85 years with acute or convalescent COVID-19. The CDR3 DNA is TGTGCCAGCCGTTCTCCCAGGGAGAACACTGAAGCTTTCTTT. It yields the protein CASRSPRENTEAFF.